Presented here are 24 T cell receptor beta chains from one specimen sequenced in a study of vaccination effects on CD4 cells after COVID-19. Here immunoSEQ multiplex PCR was the method, and the copy in TCRdb shows in-frame clones only, minus some. Of about 22,000 clones in the sample, roughly 75% are singletons; the top ten hold just under 20%. These receptors have no known antigen. ViraFEST used viral peptide pools to expand antigen-specific CD4+ T cells before sequencing. At the end of roughly 9 days of culture, CD4+ T cells were isolated. None of these healthy vaccinees had been infected with SARS-CoV-2 before vaccination. Sample: CD4+ T cells from PBMCs cultured with HCoV-NL63 spike peptides, taken before COVID-19 vaccination. These receptors were taken from a human donor who received a COVID-19 vaccine.

The V and J genes are TRBV4-3 and TRBJ1-1; 8 bases are shared with TRBD1. Germline CDR1 is LGHNA and CDR2 is YSLEER. The length of the CDR3 is 13 residues. The V gene end was trimmed by 0 bases and the J gene end by 6 bases; junction bases not matched to a gene: 0. CDR3 DNA: TGCGCCAGCAGCCAAGAGACAGGGGCTGAAGCTTTCTTT. Residues: CASSQETGAEAFF.

The CDR3 region is CASTSQGVYSYEQYF. Written as DNA, the CDR3 is TGTGCCAGCACCTCACAGGGTGTATACTCCTACGAGCAGTACTTC. V gene TRBV6-5 combines with J gene TRBJ2-7, with D possibly matching TRBD1 (6 bases). The V end was cut by 7 bases, the J end by 0 bases, with 16 bases between. CDR1 and CDR2 (germline): MNHEY, SVGAGI. The length of the CDR3 is 15 residues.

This clone has just a few counts. The genes are TRBV5-1 and TRBJ1-2; 7 bases map to TRBD1. The germline V gene encodes CDR1 SGHRS and CDR2 YFSETQ. The CDR3 length is 13 residues. Trimming at V came to 4 bases and at J to 3 bases, leaving 3 bases not matched to a gene. The CDR3 region is CASSQDRDYGYTF. The CDR3 nucleotides read TGCGCCAGCAGCCAAGACAGGGACTATGGCTACACCTTC.

The chain recombines TRBV6-5 with TRBJ1-2, with a weak D call TRBD1 (6 bases). Trimming cost V 7 bases and J 8 bases, with 17 bases left between them. Germline CDR1 reads MNHEY; CDR2 reads SVGAGI. CDR3 length equals 13 residues. CDR3 coding DNA: TGTGCCAGCACCCGTACAGGGAAGGGCGGCTACACCTTC. It translates to CASTRTGKGGYTF.

The V and J genes are TRBV5-1 and TRBJ2-2, with a weak D call TRBD1 (7 bases). CDR1 is SGHRS, CDR2 YFSETQ, per germline. V gave up 5 bases and J gave up 5 bases, with 16 bases separating them. This CDR3 has 15 residues. This CDR3 is CASSRGTVETGELFF. In DNA, the CDR3 is TGCGCCAGCAGTCGCGGGACAGTGGAGACCGGGGAGCTGTTTTTT.

Only one count was recorded for this clone. The chain carries TRBV19 and TRBJ1-5; D unclear. The CDR3 totals 14 residues. The V gene's germline CDR1 is LNHDA and CDR2 SQIVND (reference sequence). V was pared by 6 bases and J by 5 bases, with 14 bases between. CDR3: CASRPYGDYQPQHF. The DNA of the CDR3 is TGTGCCAGTAGGCCCTACGGTGATTATCAGCCCCAGCATTTT.

The chain uses TRBV30 and TRBJ2-5, with TRBD2 matching 8 bases. This CDR3 is built from 14 residues. With 1 base clipped from V and 5 bases from J, the junction kept 6 bases outside the gene matches. CDR1 and CDR2 (germline): GTSNPN, SVGIG (reference sequence). This chain's CDR3 is CAWSAGGGRETQYF. CDR3 in DNA: TGTGCCTGGAGTGCCGGGGGGGGCCGGGAGACCCAGTACTTC.

The chain employs TRBV2 and TRBJ1-6; D is undetermined. This CDR3 comprises 18 residues. V lost 5 bases and J 3 bases, leaving 20 bases between the germline ends. Germline V gene data show CDR1 as SNHLY and CDR2 as FYNNEI. The CDR3 loop is CASSHPSSSYLYNSPLHF. The CDR3 nucleotides are TGTGCCAGCAGTCACCCCTCTTCTTCTTACCTCTATAATTCACCCCTCCACTTT.

This chain connects TRBV2 to TRBJ1-2; D unclear. The V gene's germline CDR1 is SNHLY and CDR2 FYNNEI. The V gene lost 3 bases and the J gene lost 5 bases, with 16 bases spanning the gap. This CDR3 comprises 15 residues. The CDR3: CASSDEGRIPYGYTF. The CDR3 nucleotides are TGTGCCAGCAGTGATGAAGGCAGGATCCCTTATGGCTACACCTTC.

The chain carries TRBV7-2 and TRBJ1-2; D possibly corresponds to TRBD1 (6 bases). Germline CDR1 is SGHTA and CDR2 is FQGNSA. This CDR3 contains 14 residues. V was trimmed by 1 base and J by 3 bases, leaving 9 bases between them. The CDR3 sequence: CASSLETGHYGYTF. CDR3 nucleotide sequence: TGTGCCAGCAGCTTAGAAACAGGGCACTATGGCTACACCTTC.

The rearrangement uses TRBV10-3 and TRBJ1-1; the D is unclear. V gave up 10 bases and J gave up 5 bases, with 20 bases separating them. The CDR3 covers 14 residues. Germline loops: CDR1 ENHRY, CDR2 SYGVKD. In nucleotides, the CDR3 is TGTGCCACCACTCCAGGCGGGAGTGGAACTGAAGCTTTCTTT. It encodes CATTPGGSGTEAFF.

This chain joins TRBV14 and TRBJ2-3; 12 nucleotides match TRBD2. The V and J ends lost 1 base and 6 bases, in that order; junction bases with no gene match: 5. Germline CDR1 reads SGHDN; CDR2 reads FVKESK. The CDR3 consists of 16 residues. The CDR3: CASSQGTSGIVDTQYF. For the CDR3, the DNA is TGTGCCAGCAGCCAAGGGACTAGCGGGATTGTGGATACGCAGTATTTT.

J is TRBJ2-5 and V is TRBV5-4, with D unclear. V lost 4 bases to trimming and J lost 1 base, with 11 bases between them. Germline V gene lookup returns CDR1 SGHNT and CDR2 YYREEE (reference sequence). The CDR3 contains 14 residues. In DNA, the CDR3 is TGTGCCAGCAGCGCGGCTGACACCCAAGAGACCCAGTACTTC. The encoded protein is CASSAADTQETQYF.

This chain connects TRBV6-5 to TRBJ1-3; no firm D call. The CDR3 loop spans 13 amino acids. Trimming cost V 6 bases and J 0 bases, with 6 bases left between them. Germline V CDR1 and CDR2: MNHEY, SVGAGI. For the CDR3, the DNA is TGTGCCAGCAGGCCGAGCTCTGGAAACACCATATATTTT. This gives the protein CASRPSSGNTIYF.

V gene TRBV25-1 combines with J gene TRBJ2-5; no reliable D call. Trimming removed 0 bases at V and 5 bases at J, with 4 bases between. Looked up from germline, CDR1 is MGHDK and CDR2 is SYGVNS. The CDR3 extends over 12 amino acids. The CDR3: CASSEYLETQYF. The CDR3 DNA sequence: TGTGCCAGCAGTGAATATTTGGAGACCCAGTACTTC.

This chain connects TRBV6-2 or TRBV6-3 to TRBJ1-2; 7 bases are shared with TRBD1. V was clipped by 6 bases and J by 4 bases; unmatched bases: 8. Germline V gene data show CDR1 as MNHEY and CDR2 as SVGEGT. The CDR3 is 14 residues long. CDR3 sequence reads: CASSRWTGTYGYTF. CDR3 nucleotide sequence: TGTGCCAGCAGCCGATGGACAGGCACCTATGGCTACACCTTC.

This sequence joins TRBV5-4 and TRBJ1-6; tentative D call: TRBD1 (5 bases). The CDR3 loop spans 16 amino acids. Trimming removed 4 bases at V and 4 bases at J, with 15 bases between. Germline assignment: CDR1 SGHNT and CDR2 YYREEE (reference sequence). The CDR3 DNA is TGTGCCAGCAGCCCGGGACTCCGGGGTTATAATTCACCCCTCCACTTT. Encoded protein: CASSPGLRGYNSPLHF.

The CDR3 region has the DNA TGTGCCAGCAACGCCCCCGGACAGGGCAACACTGAAGCTTTCTTT. Translating it yields CASNAPGQGNTEAFF. The V and J genes are TRBV7-9 and TRBJ1-1, with TRBD1 identical over 8 bases. The CDR3 has 15 residues. J was trimmed by 2 bases and V by 7 bases; bases with no gene match: 9. Looked up from germline, CDR1 is SEHNR and CDR2 is FQNEAQ (reference sequence).

The chain recombines TRBV3-1 (or the pseudogene TRBV3-2) with TRBJ1-4; D gene unclear. Looked up from germline, CDR1 is LGHDT and CDR2 is YNNKEL (reference sequence). The CDR3 is made up of 13 amino acids. Trimming cost V 3 bases and J 6 bases, with 8 bases left between them. CDR3 coding DNA: TGTGCCAGCAGCCAGGGGTCCGATGAAAAACTGTTTTTT. This gives the protein CASSQGSDEKLFF.

This rearrangement joins TRBV11-2 to TRBJ1-2; 8 bases map to TRBD1. The CDR3 runs to 16 residues. The J segment lost 5 bases and the V segment lost 1 base, leaving 9 bases of the junction unmatched. Germline V gene lookup returns CDR1 SGHAT and CDR2 FQNNGV. CDR3 bases: TGTGCCAGCAGCTTAGGGTATGGACAGGGTGAATATGGCTACACCTTC. This translates into CASSLGYGQGEYGYTF.

This chain uses TRBV5-1 with TRBJ2-1, with TRBD2 matching 7 bases. This CDR3 region has 15 residues. V dropped 4 bases and J dropped 5; count of bases not matched to a gene: 9. Germline V CDR1 and CDR2: SGHRS, YFSETQ. The CDR3 nucleotides read TGCGCCAGCAGCGAGTGGGGGGGTTCGAACAATGAGCAGTTCTTC. Translating it yields CASSEWGGSNNEQFF.

This clone has a handful of counts. The chain carries TRBV7-2 and TRBJ1-6, with no clear D. This CDR3 region has 15 residues. The germline CDR1 and CDR2 sequences are SGHTA and FQGNSA. Trimming cost V 5 bases and J 9 bases, with 17 bases left between them. The CDR3 loop reads CASSPSRNWVSPLHF. DNA of the CDR3: TGTGCCAGCAGCCCCTCCCGTAACTGGGTTTCACCCCTCCACTTT.

The chain carries TRBV18 and TRBJ1-5; D might be TRBD1 (6 bases). The V end lost 3 bases, the J end lost 5 bases, and 11 bases lay between the germline ends. The CDR3 loop spans 14 amino acids. From germline, CDR1 is KGHSH and CDR2 LQKENI. The CDR3 bases are TGTGCCAGCTCACCCTCCAACAGGGATCAGCCCCAGCATTTT. Protein sequence: CASSPSNRDQPQHF. The full variable domain, with the rest looked up from reference TRBV18 and TRBJ1-5, is NAGVMQNPRHLVRRRGQEARLRCSPMKGHSHVYWYRQLPEEGLKFMVYLQKENIIDESGMPKERFSAEFPKEGPSILRIQQVVRGDSAAYFCASSPSNRDQPQHFGDGTRLSIL.

This clone was observed a handful of times. The rearrangement uses TRBV18 and TRBJ1-2; the D gene is possibly TRBD1 (5 bases). The CDR3 is 15 residues long. Germline V CDR1 and CDR2: KGHSH, LQKENI. Between the trimmed V and J ends, which lost 2 bases and 4 bases, there was a span of 14 bases. The CDR3 bases are TGTGCCAGCTCACCATTCACCGACAGCTCCTATGGCTACACCTTC. Protein sequence: CASSPFTDSSYGYTF.